What follows are 8 T cell receptor beta chains derived from one specimen sequenced in a study of blood T cell repertoires in COVID-19. Sequenced by immunoSEQ multiplex PCR; TCRdb stores in-frame clones only, minus some. The sample contains fewer than 250,000 clones, approximately 87% of which appear only once. The specimen sequenced was peripheral blood. These receptor sequences come from a woman between 65 and 79 years old with active or convalescent COVID-19.

The chain is built from TRBV5-5 and TRBJ1-5; D call uncertain. Trimming shortened V by 0 bases and J by 0 bases, and 10 bases separated the two germline ends. Germline CDR1 is SGHKS and CDR2 is YYEKEE (reference sequence). This CDR3 has 16 amino acids. CDR3 region: CASSLVPGNSNQPQHF. The CDR3 coding sequence is TGTGCCAGCAGCTTGGTGCCAGGCAATAGCAATCAGCCCCAGCATTTT.

The chain is built from TRBV20-1 and TRBJ1-2; perhaps TRBD1 as D (6 bases). This CDR3 is built from 11 residues. In germline, CDR1 is DFQATT, CDR2 SNEGSKA (reference sequence). Trimming stripped 5 bases from V and 6 bases from J, with 10 bases between. The CDR3 here is CSAFDRNGYTF. The CDR3 DNA is TGCAGTGCTTTCGACAGGAATGGCTACACCTTC.

The chain joins TRBV2 to TRBJ2-5, with a tentative D call TRBD1 (6 bases). Germline CDR1 reads SNHLY; CDR2 reads FYNNEI. The CDR3 length is 13 residues. Between the trimmed V and J ends, which lost 7 bases and 4 bases, there was a span of 13 bases. CDR3 bases: TGTGCCAGCAATCAACAGGGCGTAGAGACCCAGTACTTC. It specifies CASNQQGVETQYF. Filled out from reference TRBV2 and TRBJ2-5, the complete variable domain reads EPEVTQTPSHQVTQMGQEVILRCVPISNHLYFYWYRQILGQKVEFLVSFYNNEISEKSEIFDDQFSVERPDGSNFTLKIRSTKLEDSAMYFCASNQQGVETQYFGPGTRLLVL.

This chain links TRBV6-2 or TRBV6-3 with TRBJ1-2; TRBD1 matches at 8 bases. This CDR3 has 14 residues. The V gene end was trimmed by 6 bases and the J gene end by 4 bases; junction bases not matched to a gene: 7. CDR1 is MNHEY, CDR2 SVGEGT, per germline. Here the CDR3 reads CASSTHRGFYGYTF. The CDR3 DNA sequence: TGTGCCAGCAGCACCCACAGGGGGTTCTATGGCTACACCTTC.

This clone was recorded a few times. The rearrangement links TRBV4-2 to TRBJ2-7; 7 positions match TRBD2. Germline V CDR1 and CDR2: LGHNA, YNFKEQ. With V trimmed by 1 base and J by 4 bases, 4 bases remained unmatched. The CDR3 runs 14 residues. The CDR3 sequence is CASSQGSLAYEQYF. DNA of the CDR3: TGTGCCAGCAGCCAAGGGTCACTAGCGTACGAGCAGTACTTC.

This sequence joins TRBV18 and TRBJ2-1; the D is unclear. The CDR3 spans 14 residues. Germline CDR1 reads KGHSH; CDR2 reads LQKENI. The ends were cut back, 4 bases at V and 4 bases at J, with 11 bases in the middle. CDR3 nucleotides: TGTGCCAGCTCACTTCCGGGTAGATACAATGAGCAGTTCTTC. This encodes CASSLPGRYNEQFF.

The chain's CDR3 is CASSFSTEPGDLEAFF. The CDR3 bases are TGCGCCAGCAGCTTTAGCACTGAACCGGGGGACCTTGAAGCTTTCTTT. The chain joins TRBV5-1 to TRBJ1-1; possibly TRBD1 for D (5 bases). This CDR3 is 16 amino acids long. In germline, CDR1 is SGHRS, CDR2 YFSETQ. V was clipped by 2 bases and J by 7 bases, with 21 bases between them.

This clone was recorded a few times. J is TRBJ2-7 and V is TRBV5-5; the D gene is possibly TRBD2 (7 bases). Germline V gene lookup returns CDR1 SGHKS and CDR2 YYEKEE (reference sequence). CDR3 length: 16 residues. V lost 4 bases and J 3 bases, leaving 20 bases between the germline ends. CDR3 residues: CASSGRGGPFLYEQYF. CDR3 bases: TGTGCCAGCAGCGGAAGGGGGGGACCTTTCCTCTACGAGCAGTACTTC.